The source of this TCR beta chain is a study of blood T cell repertoires in COVID-19. Study context: COVID-19 samples from acute and convalescent phases originated in the United States, Italy and Spain.

In the original processing: Amplification from reference gene primers served as the basis for estimated nucleated cell counts. This table comes from immunoSEQ multiplex PCR, and its TCRdb copy is limited to in-frame clones, with some not included. The V and J calls and clone size were taken over from that table, and D and trimming were inferred from the DNA. The sample includes 250,000 or so clones, roughly 85% of them seen just once. The ends were cut back, 0 bases at V and 8 bases at J, with 19 bases in the middle. CDR3 size: 17 residues. Germline CDR1 and CDR2: LGHNA and YSLEER. Researchers sorted participants into cohorts using their self-reported clinical history. Recovery meant two consecutive negative NP/OP PCR tests, professional clearance, or resolved symptoms.

The material sequenced was PBMCs or T cells enriched from blood (not recorded which). This chain uses TRBV4-3 with TRBJ1-4; maybe TRBD1 (5 bases). This receptor was obtained from a man in his thirties or forties who had recovered from COVID-19. CDR3 residues: CASSQDPGTPGGEKLFF. The CDR3 region has the DNA TGCGCCAGCAGCCAAGACCCCGGGACTCCTGGAGGGGAAAAACTGTTTTTT.